This TCR beta chain was documented in a study of cytomegalovirus exposure and HLA in healthy donors. Study-wide points: It was 164 TCR beta chains that were listed as cytomegalovirus-associated.

The sample holds a few counts of this clone. Its target is not known. Sequencing used immunoSEQ multiplex PCR; TCRdb keeps in-frame clones, though not all of them. The sample lists more than 110,000 clones, roughly 88% occurring once. V shed 2 bases and J shed 8 bases, with 16 bases lying between them. The CDR3 loop spans 14 amino acids. Germline CDR1 is SGHDN and CDR2 is FVKESK. The sequenced sample was PBMCs. This TCR derives from a woman aged 18-29 years in good health and CMV-seropositive. The rearrangement links TRBV14 to TRBJ2-7; perhaps TRBD2 as D (6 bases). DNA of the CDR3: TGTGCCAGCAGCCAAAGTTTTGGACTATTCAAGCAGTACTTC. It codes for CASSQSFGLFKQYF. Using reference TRBV14 and TRBJ2-7 for the parts outside the CDR3, the full variable domain is EAGVTQFPSHSVIEKGQTVTLRCDPISGHDNLYWYRRVMGKEIKFLLHFVKESKQDESGMPNNRFLAERTGGTYSTLKVQPAELEDSGVYFCASSQSFGLFKQYFGPGTRLTVT.